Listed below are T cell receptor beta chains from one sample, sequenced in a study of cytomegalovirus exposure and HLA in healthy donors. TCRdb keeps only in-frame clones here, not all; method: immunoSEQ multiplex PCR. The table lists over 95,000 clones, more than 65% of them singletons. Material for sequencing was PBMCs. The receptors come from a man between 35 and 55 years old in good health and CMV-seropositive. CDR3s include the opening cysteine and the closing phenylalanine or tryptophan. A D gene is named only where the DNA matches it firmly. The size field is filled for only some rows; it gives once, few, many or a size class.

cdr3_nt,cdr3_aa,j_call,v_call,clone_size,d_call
TGTGCCAGCAGCGTACTAGCGGGGGGGCAAGAGACCCAGTACTTC,CASSVLAGGQETQYF,TRBJ2-5,TRBV9,.,TRBD2
TGCGCCAGCAGCCAAGGGACAGGGGGTCACAATGAGCAGTTCTTC,CASSQGTGGHNEQFF,TRBJ2-1,TRBV4-3,.,TRBD1
TGTGCCAGCTCACCAGAATGGAGGAACACTGAAGCTTTCTTT,CASSPEWRNTEAFF,TRBJ1-1,TRBV18,.,.
TGTGCCAGCAGTTCCCCTCCTGGGGGACACAATCAGCCCCAGCATTTT,CASSSPPGGHNQPQHF,TRBJ1-5,TRBV28,.,.
TGTGCCAGCAGCTTAACAGGGCTGAACACTGAAGCTTTCTTT,CASSLTGLNTEAFF,TRBJ1-1,TRBV28,.,.
TGCGCCAGCAGCCAAGATGGGACAGGGGGCCTCGAGCAGTACTTC,CASSQDGTGGLEQYF,TRBJ2-7,TRBV4-1,.,TRBD1
TGCGCCAGCAGCCAAGATCCCCAGGGGGACGGCTACACCTTC,CASSQDPQGDGYTF,TRBJ1-2,TRBV4-3,.,TRBD1
TGTGCCAGTAGTATTAACAGGGCTCGGACCAAAAACATTCAGTACTTC,CASSINRARTKNIQYF,TRBJ2-4,TRBV19,.,.
TGTGCCAGCAGTCCAGCCGGGACAGGGATTGACGAGCAGTACTTC,CASSPAGTGIDEQYF,TRBJ2-7,TRBV6-6,.,TRBD1
TGCGCCAGCACTGCGTCAGGGGGTTATGAAAAACTGTTTTTT,CASTASGGYEKLFF,TRBJ1-4,TRBV5-1,.,TRBD1
TGTGCCAGCAGTTTTAGAGACAGTTTCACCGGGGAGCTGTTTTTT,CASSFRDSFTGELFF,TRBJ2-2,TRBV28,.,.
TGTGCCAGCAGTGAACGGGGACAGAACAATCAGCCCCAGCATTTT,CASSERGQNNQPQHF,TRBJ1-5,TRBV6-1,.,TRBD1
TGTGCCAGCAGCGACAGGGGGCGCCCCGGATTTCAAGAGCAGTACTTC,CASSDRGRPGFQEQYF,TRBJ2-7,TRBV5-4,.,TRBD1
TGTGCCAGCAGTCCCGCCGGGACAGGGGGCGGAAATCAGCCCCAGCATTTT,CASSPAGTGGGNQPQHF,TRBJ1-5,TRBV28,.,TRBD1
TGTGCCAGCACGGACTATTACGAGCAGTACTTC,CASTDYYEQYF,TRBJ2-7,TRBV28,few,.
TGCGCCAGCAGCCAGGACAGGGGATACACCGGGGAGCTGTTTTTT,CASSQDRGYTGELFF,TRBJ2-2,TRBV4-3,.,TRBD1
TGCGCCAGCAGCCAACGCGGACAGAATCTTGGGCCCGGGGAGCTGTTTTTT,CASSQRGQNLGPGELFF,TRBJ2-2,TRBV4-3,.,.
TGTGCCAGCTCCCTTGGGACAGGGAATAGCAATCAGCCCCAGCATTTT,CASSLGTGNSNQPQHF,TRBJ1-5,TRBV18,.,TRBD1
TGTGCCAGCAGGGTCACAGGGCCCAATAATTCACCCCTCCACTTT,CASRVTGPNNSPLHF,TRBJ1-6,TRBV28,.,.
TGTGCCAGCAGCCGGTCAACAGGCGCCTTCGTCACAGATACGCAGTATTTT,CASSRSTGAFVTDTQYF,TRBJ2-3,TRBV2,.,.
TGTGCCAGCAGTCCCACAGCCATTGCTGGGGCCAACGTCCTGACTTTC,CASSPTAIAGANVLTF,TRBJ2-6,TRBV6-6,.,.
TGCGCCAGCAGCCGATTTTCAGGGGGCACTTGGTACGAGCAGTACTTC,CASSRFSGGTWYEQYF,TRBJ2-7,TRBV5-1,.,TRBD1
TGCGCCAGCAGCATCCACCGGGACAGGGCCGGTAATTCACCCCTCCACTTT,CASSIHRDRAGNSPLHF,TRBJ1-6,TRBV5-1,.,TRBD1
TGTGCCAGCAGCCTTACAGGCGCCTACGAGCAGTACTTC,CASSLTGAYEQYF,TRBJ2-7,TRBV7-8,.,.
TGTGCCAGCAGCTTCGGGGGGGCTTCTTACGAGCAGTACTTC,CASSFGGASYEQYF,TRBJ2-7,TRBV13,few,TRBD2
TGTGCCAGCAGCTTAGATCGGGGAGATGGCTACACCTTC,CASSLDRGDGYTF,TRBJ1-2,TRBV11-2,.,.
TGTGCCTGGGGCCCCTTTTTTCGGGAGGCGCAGTATTTT,CAWGPFFREAQYF,TRBJ2-3,TRBV30,.,TRBD2
TGTGCCACTGGACAGGGGTTCTACAATGAGCAGTTCTTC,CATGQGFYNEQFF,TRBJ2-1,TRBV7-3,once,TRBD1
TGCGCCAGCAGGCCGGGACAGTACAATGAGCAGTTCTTC,CASRPGQYNEQFF,TRBJ2-1,TRBV5-1,.,TRBD1
TGCGCCAGCAGCGCCGGGACAGGGGTGATCCACGAGCAGTACTTC,CASSAGTGVIHEQYF,TRBJ2-7,TRBV5-1,.,TRBD1
TGTGCCAGCAGCGTCCAGGGAAGTAATTCACCCCTCCACTTT,CASSVQGSNSPLHF,TRBJ1-6,TRBV9,.,.
TGTTCCAGCAGCTCACGGAGGGGACTTCCAAACACCGGGGAGCTGTTTTTT,CSSSSRRGLPNTGELFF,TRBJ2-2,TRBV7-9,.,.
TGTGCCTGGGACAGGGCCAACTATGGCTACACCTTC,CAWDRANYGYTF,TRBJ1-2,TRBV30,few,TRBD1
TGTGCCAGCAGCAACGGGGGGCAGGGCAATCAGCCCCAGCATTTT,CASSNGGQGNQPQHF,TRBJ1-5,TRBV4-2,.,.
TGTGCCAGCAGTACCCAGGGGAAAGGCTACGAGCAGTACTTC,CASSTQGKGYEQYF,TRBJ2-7,TRBV2,.,.
TGTGCCAGCAGACCGGGACTAAACAATGAGCAGTTCTTC,CASRPGLNNEQFF,TRBJ2-1,TRBV2,.,TRBD2
TGTGCCAGCAGCCCAGGCGTCAGGGGCTCCTACGAGCAGTACTTC,CASSPGVRGSYEQYF,TRBJ2-7,TRBV5-5,.,.
TGTGCCAGCAGCCAGGAAACGTGGCAGGGGGGTGAAGCTTTCTTT,CASSQETWQGGEAFF,TRBJ1-1,TRBV9,.,TRBD1
TGTGCCAGCAGGATCTCGGGGGGAAACACCATATATTTT,CASRISGGNTIYF,TRBJ1-3,TRBV13,few,.
TGTGCCAGCTCACCATTTAAGGACAGCCCCTACGAGCAGTACTTC,CASSPFKDSPYEQYF,TRBJ2-7,TRBV18,.,.